The rows below give T cell receptor beta chains drawn from one sample of a study of cytomegalovirus exposure and HLA in healthy donors. Sequencing used immunoSEQ multiplex PCR; TCRdb keeps in-frame clones, though not all of them. The table lists 170,000 or so clones, over 75% of them singletons. The sequenced material came from PBMCs. These receptors were collected from a woman in her 50s in good health and CMV-seronegative. Each CDR3 is given without its conserved first and last residue. Each record gives: clone size, CDR3 length, V gene, J gene, CDR3 protein. Clone sizes are given selectively: once, few, many, or a class where the clone is expanded.

>.|12|TRBV5-1|TRBJ2-1
ASSLGPSYNEQF
>once|12|TRBV7-9|TRBJ2-5
ASSNTGGEETQY
>.|13|TRBV28|TRBJ1-1
ASSLQGGGFAEAF
>.|10|TRBV10-2|TRBJ2-1
ASSTAGGEQF
>.|14|TRBV2|TRBJ2-1
ASRFGGAVSYNEQF
>.|13|TRBV18|TRBJ1-4
ASSIRGGDGEKLF
>few|10|TRBV6-1|TRBJ1-4
ASSVSGEKLF
>.|12|TRBV7-2|TRBJ2-3
ASSRSWATDTQY
>.|12|TRBV5-1|TRBJ1-6
ASSWDRGSSPLH
>.|13|TRBV7-7|TRBJ2-5
ASSLEYRGTETQY
>.|13|TRBV9|TRBJ2-7
ASSAGSGTIYEQY
>.|11|TRBV7-9|TRBJ1-1
ASSLERDTEAF
>.|12|TRBV5-4|TRBJ1-2
ASSLENRQYGYT
>.|13|TRBV14|TRBJ2-5
ASRRTGDGEETQY
>.|10|TRBV11-2|TRBJ2-5
ASRQGRETQY
>.|18|TRBV7-2|TRBJ2-2
ASSLARSKWDRANTGELF
>.|12|TRBV5-8|TRBJ2-1
ASSRTGMDNEQF
>.|12|TRBV5-1|TRBJ2-1
ASRLSGQYNEQF
>few|14|TRBV6-6|TRBJ1-1
ASSYPEARGKTEAF
>.|9|TRBV7-9|TRBJ1-2
ASIGLYGYT
>.|14|TRBV4-2|TRBJ1-4
ASSQAKDREREKLF
>.|12|TRBV5-4|TRBJ1-4
ASSLRGVNEKLF